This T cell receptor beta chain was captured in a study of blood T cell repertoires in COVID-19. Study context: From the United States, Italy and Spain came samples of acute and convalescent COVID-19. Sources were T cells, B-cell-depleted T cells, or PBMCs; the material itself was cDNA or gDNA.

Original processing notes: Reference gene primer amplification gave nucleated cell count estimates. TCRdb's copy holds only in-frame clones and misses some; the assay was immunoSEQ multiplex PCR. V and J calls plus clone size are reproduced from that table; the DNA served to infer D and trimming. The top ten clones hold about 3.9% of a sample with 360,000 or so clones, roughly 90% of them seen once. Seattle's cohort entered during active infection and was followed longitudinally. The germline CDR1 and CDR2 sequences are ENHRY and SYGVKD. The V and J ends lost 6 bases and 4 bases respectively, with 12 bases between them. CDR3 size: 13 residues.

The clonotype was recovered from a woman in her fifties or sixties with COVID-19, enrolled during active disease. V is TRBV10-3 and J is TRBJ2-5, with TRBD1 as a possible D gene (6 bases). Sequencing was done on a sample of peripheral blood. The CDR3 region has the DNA TGTGCCATCAGCAGGGGAATTGGAGAGACCCAGTACTTC. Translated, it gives CAISRGIGETQYF.